Presented here are 14 T cell receptor beta chains from one specimen sequenced in a study of blood T cells in healthy people across ages. Alongside a J-beta primer mix, a sample-barcoded 5' primer served in a second PCR lasting about 7 to 12 cycles. TCRdb ran MiXCR on the 5' RACE reads and lists one entry per CDR3 protein. This table has 600,000 to 650,000 distinct CDR3 sequences, 58% appearing once. Source material: blood. These receptors were obtained from a man between 60 and 75 years old in good health.

The rearrangement joins TRBV20-1 to TRBJ2-3, with 10 bases aligning to TRBD2. Losses at the gene ends were 4 bases for V and 3 bases for J; bases not matched to a gene: 13. CDR1 and CDR2 from the germline V gene are DFQATT and SNEGSKA (reference sequence). The CDR3 covers 17 residues. CDR3 bases: TGCAGTGCTAAACCCCTGGGAAGCGGGGGGGCTACAGATACGCAGTATTTT. Translation gives CSAKPLGSGGATDTQYF.

The V call is TRBV20-1, the J call TRBJ2-1; D is uncertain. This CDR3 is built from 14 residues. Germline CDR1 reads DFQATT; CDR2 reads SNEGSKA (reference sequence). Trimming stripped 2 bases from V and 3 bases from J, with 11 bases between. For the CDR3, the DNA is TGCAGTGCTAGAAAGCCCCAGCACTACAATGAGCAGTTCTTC. It is translated as CSARKPQHYNEQFF.

V and J are TRBV21-1 and TRBJ1-6. TRBV21-1 is designated a pseudogene. CDR3 length equals 16 residues. In DNA, the CDR3 is TGTGCCAGCAGCAAAGGGAACAGAAAGACGGATTCACCCCTCCACTTT. Protein: CASSKGNRKTDSPLHF.

J is TRBJ1-6 and V is TRBV20-1; maybe TRBD1 (5 bases). The V end was cut by 3 bases, the J end by 2 bases, with 11 bases between. This CDR3 is built from 15 residues. The V gene's germline CDR1 is DFQATT and CDR2 SNEGSKA (reference sequence). CDR3 DNA: TGCAGTGCTAGTTCTGGGGGGGCCTATAATTCACCCCTCCACTTT. It yields the protein CSASSGGAYNSPLHF.

The genes are TRBV5-1 and TRBJ2-5; D remains unclear. Germline CDR1 and CDR2: SGHRS and YFSETQ. The length of the CDR3 is 16 residues. Trimming left V 0 bases short and J 0 bases short, with 12 bases between. The CDR3 DNA reads as TGCGCCAGCAGCTTGGTTCGGGCGGAGAACCAAGAGACCCAGTACTTC. It specifies CASSLVRAENQETQYF.

This chain links TRBV7-2 with TRBJ2-3, with 8 bases identical to TRBD2. V shed 0 bases, J shed 5 bases, and the junction held 7 bases outside the gene matches. Per germline, CDR1 SGHTA and CDR2 FQGNSA. This CDR3 has 16 residues. In DNA form, the CDR3 reads TGTGCCAGCAGCTTAGCAAGCGGGGGCGGTGGAGATACGCAGTATTTT. Translated, it gives CASSLASGGGGDTQYF.

This rearrangement joins TRBV7-8 to TRBJ2-5, with TRBD2 matching over 8 bases. The CDR3 is 14 residues long. Germline trimming cut 4 bases from V and 4 bases from J; bases unmatched to any gene: 5. Germline-derived CDR1 and CDR2 are SGHVS and FQNEAQ. The CDR3 spells CASSYRTSPETQYF. DNA of the CDR3: TGTGCCAGCAGCTACCGGACTAGCCCAGAGACCCAGTACTTC.

This chain joins TRBV29-1 and TRBJ2-5; 10 bases map to TRBD1. The CDR3 length is 14 residues. Unmatched junction bases numbered 6, after V lost 3 bases and J lost 5 bases. CDR1 SQVTM and CDR2 ANQGSEA come from the germline V gene. The CDR3 loop is CSVEARTGGETQYF. CDR3 nucleotide sequence: TGCAGCGTTGAGGCCCGGACAGGGGGGGAGACCCAGTACTTC.

Note on this clonotype: A much larger clone lies a single base off, so this may be a read error. This chain uses TRBV9 with TRBJ2-5; no clear D. Germline V gene sequence: CDR1 SGDLS, CDR2 YYNGEE. CDR3 length: 15 amino acids. The CDR3 loop is CASSVGIRPQGTQYF. The CDR3 DNA follows: TGTGCCAGCAGCGTAGGGATCCGACCTCAAGGGACCCAGTACTTC.

This clonotype is a singleton in its sample. The V call is TRBV10-3, the J call TRBJ2-7; tentative D call: TRBD1 (5 bases). V was cut by 5 bases and J by 2 bases, with 13 bases left in between. Per germline, CDR1 ENHRY and CDR2 SYGVKD. This CDR3 has 14 amino acids. The CDR3 here is CAISPDSKPYEQYF. CDR3 nucleotide sequence: TGTGCCATCAGTCCCGACAGCAAGCCCTACGAGCAGTACTTC.

This rearrangement joins TRBV14 to TRBJ1-6; D unresolved. The CDR3 is 13 residues long. The V gene's germline CDR1 is SGHDN and CDR2 FVKESK. V was shortened by 4 bases and J by 7 bases, with 8 bases between the two germline ends. The CDR3 DNA reads as TGTGCCAGCAGCCCCCGGACCAATTCACCCCTCCACTTT. Its translation: CASSPRTNSPLHF.

The chain employs TRBV11-2 and TRBJ2-1, with D possibly being TRBD2 (6 bases). The germline V and J ends were trimmed by 5 bases and 10 bases, with 18 bases remaining between them. Germline V gene lookup returns CDR1 SGHAT and CDR2 FQNNGV. The CDR3 has 14 amino acids. Here the CDR3 reads CASSLTGTAVEQFF. The CDR3, as DNA: TGTGCCAGCAGCCTAACCGGGACTGCAGTGGAGCAGTTCTTC.

This clonotype has more than one count but fewer than ten. The rearrangement joins TRBV4-2 to TRBJ2-1; perhaps TRBD2 as D (6 bases). Trimming removed 1 base at V and 9 bases at J, with 13 bases between. Germline V CDR1 and CDR2: LGHNA, YNFKEQ. The CDR3 has 14 amino acids. The CDR3 DNA reads as TGTGCCAGCAGCCAAGTCCCCCTGGGGGGTGAGCAGTTCTTC. Translating gives CASSQVPLGGEQFF.

The J gene is TRBJ1-5, the V gene TRBV7-9; no clear D. Germline CDR1 and CDR2: SEHNR and FQNEAQ (reference sequence). CDR3 length equals 12 residues. Trimming removed 5 bases at V and 3 bases at J, with 5 bases between. DNA of the CDR3: TGTGCCAGCAGCCCTGACAATCAGCCCCAGCATTTT. This sequence encodes CASSPDNQPQHF.